The T cell receptor (beta chain) described here comes from a study of CD8 T cells in Susac syndrome. RNA totalling about 0.5 to 1 ug underwent reverse transcription with random hexamers. TCRdb independently ran MiXCR on the immunoSEQ multiplex PCR reads; one entry per CDR3 protein. The sample records 70,000 to 100,000 distinct CDR3 sequences, approximately 95% being singletons. A few counts support this clonotype. The CD8+ and CD4+ T cells were negatively isolated, with the TEMRA cells enriched by FACS. The sequenced material came from CD8+ T cells from PBMCs. This TCR was recovered from a human donor in good health.

In nucleotides, the CDR3 is TGCAGTGCTAGAGACCCGGGACAGGGTAACTACGAGCAGTACTTC. Protein: CSARDPGQGNYEQYF. The V gene is TRBV20-1, the J gene TRBJ2-7; 9 nucleotides align to TRBD1. J gave up 3 bases and V 0 bases, and 6 bases lay outside the gene matches. The CDR3 runs to 15 residues. Germline V gene data show CDR1 as DFQATT and CDR2 as SNEGSKA (reference sequence).